A selection of T cell receptor beta chains follows, all from one sample in a study of cytotoxic CD8 clonotypes in ibrutinib-treated CLL. Some clones are missing from TCRdb's copy, which holds only in-frame ones; the method was immunoSEQ multiplex PCR. Of almost 85,000 clones listed, 86% are singletons. The material was PBMCs, obtained before ibrutinib treatment. These receptor sequences come from a human donor with chronic lymphocytic leukemia. Both conserved end residues are trimmed from each CDR3. Not every row has a clone size; where given, it reads once, few, many or a size class.

clone size | CDR3 length | V gene | CDR3 protein
. | 12 | TRBV7-2 | ASSLVLGTDTQY
. | 10 | TRBV7-6 | ASSLGWETQY
. | 15 | TRBV4-3 | ASSQGLAGGSYNEQF
. | 8 | TRBV18 | ASSDGEQY
. | 20 | TRBV19 | ASSIDLLSGLAGTQETREQY
few | 10 | TRBV7-6 | ASSLVGQGLY
. | 13 | TRBV6-5 | ASSSFIGSTDTQY
. | 13 | TRBV27 | ASSLRDSSYNEQF
. | 11 | TRBV29-1 | SVVRTDHNEQF
. | 11 | TRBV27 | ASSLQRPYEQY
. | 14 | TRBV5-6 | ASSPSPGLTRSEQY
. | 11 | TRBV4-1 | ASSLLSTDTQY
. | 16 | TRBV30 | AWSAGPVGTGIPYEQY
. | 13 | TRBV9 | ASSVDGLMSDEQY
. | 12 | TRBV6-1 | ASSADLAGDTQY
. | 12 | TRBV6-5 | ASSSGADLYGYT
. | 12 | TRBV4-1 | ASSPERQVIEQY
. | 13 | TRBV13 | ASSLGQRHTDTQY
. | 12 | TRBV5-8 | ASRERDSYNEQF
. | 13 | TRBV10-3 | AVSGRSGRLYEQY
. | 14 | TRBV15 | ATSRLSSSNTGELF
. | 12 | TRBV19 | ASSTGTGNQPQH
. | 12 | TRBV27 | ASSQGENTGELF
. | 12 | TRBV7-2 | ASSFGGTDYGYT
. | 10 | TRBV6-5 | ASKDADYGYT
. | 13 | TRBV6-5 | ASSYQRFMNTEAF
. | 15 | TRBV28 | ASNQAGKRSGANVLT
. | 12 | TRBV5-4 | ASSLAGSSYEQY
. | 13 | TRBV7-9 | ASSSPRDVGDTQY
. | 12 | TRBV19 | ASSMKSGGTEAF
. | 9 | TRBV20-1 | SARKNTEAF
many | 14 | TRBV5-5 | ASSLSQGAMNTEAF